This entry lists 8 T cell receptor beta chains sequenced from one sample in a study of regulatory dendritic cells for organ transplantation. CFSE-labeled sorted T cells met regulatory or mature dendritic cells for 5 to 6 days. Clones were read by immunoSEQ multiplex PCR, and TCRdb kept only the in-frame ones, dropping some. The sample gives tens of thousands of clones, 85% of which show up once; under 0.3% is in the top ten. Their antigens remain unidentified. Source material: naive CD4+ T cells from blood cultured with dendritic cells. Subset of the sample: CD45RA+ naive T cells. These receptors all stem from a human donor in good health.

This clone has more than one count but fewer than ten. V is TRBV2 and J is TRBJ1-3, with D possibly matching TRBD1 (5 bases). Trimming removed 4 bases from V and 3 bases from J, with 16 bases in between. In germline, CDR1 is SNHLY, CDR2 FYNNEI. CDR3 length equals 16 residues. CDR3 sequence reads: CASSGDMGLGGNTIYF. CDR3 in DNA: TGTGCCAGCAGTGGCGATATGGGGCTAGGTGGAAACACCATATATTTT.

This clone was observed a single time. The chain uses TRBV21-1 and TRBJ2-2; TRBD1, the table's D call, lacks a check against the DNA. TRBV21-1 is given as a pseudogene. The CDR3 totals 17 residues. DNA for the CDR3: TGTGCCAGCAGCAAGAAGCAAGGGGCGCACAACACCGGGGAGCTGTTTTTT. Its translation: CASSKKQGAHNTGELFF.

This clone appeared a single time. The chain couples TRBV4-3 to TRBJ2-2; 11 bases are shared with TRBD1. J lost 5 bases, V lost 3 bases, and 5 bases had no gene match. CDR3 length: 16 residues. The germline gives CDR1 LGHNA, CDR2 YSLEER. In nucleotides, the CDR3 is TGCGCCAGCAGCCACCATAGGGACAGGGGGACCGGGGAGCTGTTTTTT. Its protein product is CASSHHRDRGTGELFF.

The chain employs TRBV5-4 and TRBJ2-1; D is possibly TRBD2 (5 bases). Trimming cost V 0 bases and J 5 bases, with 9 bases left between them. The CDR3 has 14 residues. The germline V gene has CDR1 SGHNT and CDR2 YYREEE (reference sequence). CDR3 in amino acids: CASSLGGNDNEQFF. The CDR3 DNA reads TGTGCCAGCAGCTTGGGAGGGAACGACAATGAGCAGTTCTTC.

The V call is TRBV7-9, the J call TRBJ2-1; D call uncertain. Germline V CDR1 and CDR2: SEHNR, FQNEAQ (reference sequence). The CDR3 runs to 11 residues. Trimming removed 6 bases at V and 7 bases at J, with 7 bases between. The CDR3 region has the DNA TGTGCCAGCAGTCAAGGGAATGAGCAGTTCTTC. Protein sequence: CASSQGNEQFF.

The chain has TRBV4-3 and TRBJ1-4; 10 nucleotides agree with TRBD1. The CDR3 has 15 residues. Per the germline V gene, CDR1 is LGHNA and CDR2 is YSLEER. J was trimmed by 7 bases and V by 5 bases; bases with no gene match: 7. CDR3 sequence reads: CASSFDRGPSEKLFF. The CDR3, as DNA: TGCGCCAGCAGCTTTGACAGGGGGCCGAGTGAAAAACTGTTTTTT.

The rearrangement joins TRBV19 to TRBJ1-2; maybe TRBD1 (5 bases). CDR3 length: 16 amino acids. V was pared by 4 bases and J by 5 bases, with 20 bases between. Germline values: CDR1 LNHDA, CDR2 SQIVND (reference sequence). The CDR3 protein is CASSNGAPTALYGYTF. CDR3 nucleotides: TGTGCCAGTAGTAATGGGGCTCCGACAGCCTTATATGGCTACACCTTC.

The V call is TRBV6-1, the J call TRBJ1-4; D possibly corresponds to TRBD1 (6 bases). Trimming took 7 bases from V and 7 from J, leaving 16 bases between them. Germline values: CDR1 MNHNS, CDR2 SASEGT. This CDR3 region has 14 residues. In DNA, the CDR3 is TGTGCCAGCACCTCACCGGGGGGCCGTGAAAAACTGTTTTTT. As protein: CASTSPGGREKLFF.